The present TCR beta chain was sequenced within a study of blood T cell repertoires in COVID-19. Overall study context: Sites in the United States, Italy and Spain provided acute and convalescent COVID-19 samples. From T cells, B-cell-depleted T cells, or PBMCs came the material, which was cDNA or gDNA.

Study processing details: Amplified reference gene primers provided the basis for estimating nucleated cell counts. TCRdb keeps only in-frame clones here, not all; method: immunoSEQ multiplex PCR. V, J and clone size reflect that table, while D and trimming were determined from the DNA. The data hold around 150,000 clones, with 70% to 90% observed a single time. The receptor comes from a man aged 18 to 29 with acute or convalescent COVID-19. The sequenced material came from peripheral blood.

The CDR3 sequence is CASSPWTSGGARGEQFF. In nucleotides, the CDR3 is TGTGCCAGCAGCCCATGGACTAGCGGGGGGGCACGGGGAGAGCAGTTCTTC. V gene TRBV11-2 combines with J gene TRBJ2-1, with 15 bases aligning to TRBD2. V lost 5 bases, J lost 10 bases, and 12 bases stayed unmatched. CDR3 length: 17 residues. Germline V CDR1 and CDR2: SGHAT, FQNNGV.